The 12 T cell receptor beta chains in this list originate from one sample, sequenced in a study of a mutant IDH1 vaccine in newly diagnosed glioma. Profiling relied on immunoSEQ multiplex PCR, and the TCRdb table lists in-frame clones only, not all of them. Of about 51,000 clones detected, over 60% appear once; the ten largest clones hold over 1.5%. Time point here: baseline, week 1 (first vaccination visit). As to treatment: pre-vaccination baseline after standard-of-care therapy. Source: PBMCs, taken from a glioma patient treated with radiotherapy, temozolomide or both. The receptors stem from a woman in her forties with glioma.

A few counts support this clone. The chain employs TRBV5-1 and TRBJ2-7; 7 nucleotides agree with TRBD1. Germline CDR1 SGHRS, CDR2 YFSETQ. This CDR3 comprises 15 residues. With 4 bases clipped from V and 6 bases from J, the junction kept 13 bases outside the gene matches. CDR3 nucleotides: TGCGCCAGCAGCCGAACACCGGGACAGAGCAGCGAGCAGTACTTC. As protein: CASSRTPGQSSEQYF.

This clone was recorded once. The chain employs TRBV11-3 and TRBJ2-3; the match to TRBD2 covers 11 bases. The germline CDR1 and CDR2 sequences are SGHNT and YENEEA. The CDR3 sequence is 15 residues long. J was trimmed by 5 bases and V by 5 bases; bases with no gene match: 6. CDR3 protein: CASSATSGGGDTQYF. CDR3 nucleotide sequence: TGTGCCAGCAGCGCCACTAGCGGGGGTGGAGATACGCAGTATTTT.

The J gene is TRBJ1-1, the V gene TRBV4-1; TRBD1 agrees at 8 bases. CDR1 MGHRA and CDR2 YSYEKL come from the germline V gene. The V segment lost 5 bases and the J segment 4 bases; nucleotides outside the gene matches: 3. The CDR3 covers 13 residues. CDR3 sequence (DNA): TGCGCCAGCAGCTGGACAGGGAGCACTGAAGCTTTCTTT. Translation gives CASSWTGSTEAFF.

V usage is TRBV19 and J usage is TRBJ1-1; D gene unclear. Germline V gene sequence: CDR1 LNHDA, CDR2 SQIVND (reference sequence). Between the trimmed V and J ends, which lost 3 bases and 7 bases, there was a span of 9 bases. The CDR3 loop spans 12 amino acids. The CDR3 nucleotides read TGTGCCAGTAGTATCCGGGGTGGTGAAGCTTTCTTT. Protein product: CASSIRGGEAFF.

This chain connects TRBV7-3 to TRBJ2-2, with D hard to call. The CDR3 totals 15 residues. V was trimmed by 5 bases and J by 6 bases, leaving 16 bases between them. Germline CDR1 is SGHTA and CDR2 is FQGTGA. CDR3 DNA sequence: TGTGCCAGCAGCCCCCCCGGCCCGATTTCCGGGGAGCTGTTTTTT. The encoded protein is CASSPPGPISGELFF.

The V and J genes are TRBV30 and TRBJ1-2, with unresolved D. V was pared by 2 bases and J by 11 bases, with 18 bases between. This CDR3 has 13 residues. Germline V gene data show CDR1 as GTSNPN and CDR2 as SVGIG (reference sequence). CDR3 sequence reads: CAWSPTYQAGYTF. CDR3 nucleotide sequence: TGTGCCTGGAGTCCTACTTACCAGGCAGGATACACCTTC.

The V call is TRBV5-1, the J call TRBJ1-6; D gene ambiguous. This CDR3 has 16 amino acids. Germline values: CDR1 SGHRS, CDR2 YFSETQ. Trimming cost V 4 bases and J 5 bases, with 16 bases left between them. The CDR3: CASSGLGIGNNSPLHF. CDR3 coding DNA: TGCGCCAGCAGCGGCCTTGGAATAGGTAATAATTCACCCCTCCACTTT.

The CDR3 region is CASSLEGNSPLHF. The CDR3 DNA reads as TGTGCCAGCAGCTTGGAGGGCAATTCACCCCTCCACTTT. This rearrangement joins TRBV5-6 to TRBJ1-6, with D hard to call. Germline loops: CDR1 SGHDT, CDR2 YYEEEE. There are 13 residues in the CDR3. The V end was cut by 0 bases, the J end by 7 bases, with 5 bases between.

The V and J genes are TRBV27 and TRBJ1-1; D call uncertain. Trimming shortened V by 5 bases and J by 6 bases, and 10 bases separated the two germline ends. This CDR3 is 12 amino acids long. The germline CDR1 and CDR2 sequences are MNHEY and SMNVEV (reference sequence). The CDR3 sequence: CASSPRAPEAFF. CDR3 sequence (DNA): TGTGCCAGCAGTCCTAGGGCTCCTGAAGCTTTCTTT.

V and J are TRBV7-2 and TRBJ1-3; the D is unclear. Germline V gene data show CDR1 as SGHTA and CDR2 as FQGNSA. The CDR3 covers 13 residues. V lost 5 bases and J lost 11, with 16 bases in between. In DNA, the CDR3 is TGTGCCAGCAGCCCCTGGACCGAACCCCCCATATATTTT. It is translated as CASSPWTEPPIYF.

The chain couples TRBV19 to TRBJ2-3, with TRBD1 identical over 7 bases. This CDR3 has 15 amino acids. J was trimmed by 1 base and V by 1 base; bases with no gene match: 2. Germline V gene data show CDR1 as LNHDA and CDR2 as SQIVND (reference sequence). The CDR3 reads CASSIVGGRTDTQYF. CDR3 sequence (DNA): TGTGCCAGTAGTATAGTAGGGGGCCGCACAGATACGCAGTATTTT. Based on the CDR3 plus reference TRBV19 and TRBJ2-3, the full variable domain is DGGITQSPKYLFRKEGQNVTLSCEQNLNHDAMYWYRQDPGQGLRLIYYSQIVNDFQKGDIAEGYSVSREKKESFPLTVTSAQKNPTAFYLCASSIVGGRTDTQYFGPGTRLTVL.

This clone was picked up a small number of times. The CDR3 sequence: CASSLDQGFSTEAFF. CDR3 nucleotides: TGTGCCAGCAGCTTAGATCAGGGGTTTAGCACTGAAGCTTTCTTT. The rearrangement links TRBV7-8 to TRBJ1-1; weak D call: TRBD1 (6 bases). CDR3 length equals 15 residues. Trimming shortened V by 1 base and J by 4 bases, and 13 bases separated the two germline ends. Germline lookup yields CDR1 SGHVS and CDR2 FQNEAQ.